This T cell receptor (beta chain) derives from a study of cytomegalovirus exposure and HLA in healthy donors. Study at large: The Caucasian-associated ancestry cluster contained approximately 81% of the approximately 400 genotyped donors.

Study-wide results and caveats: A later analysis linked 15,000 to 20,000 TCR beta sequences to HLA alleles at 0.05 false discovery rate. As a later analysis showed, several of the most significant clusters appeared to be linked to common viral pathogens.

The germline V gene has CDR1 MDHEN and CDR2 SYDVKM. V gave up 3 bases and J gave up 0 bases, with 18 bases separating them. The CDR3 runs to 18 residues. With regard to this clone: Its target is not known.

PCR primers comprised 60 Vbeta and 13 Jbeta primers. The data were produced by immunoSEQ multiplex PCR, yet TCRdb's version contains in-frame clones alone and is incomplete. The sample has 150,000 to 200,000 clones; about 70% are singletons. The clonotype was recovered from a man younger than 45 in good health and CMV-seropositive. J is TRBJ1-5 and V is TRBV28, with a possible D match to TRBD1 (5 bases). The specimen sequenced was PBMCs. As DNA, the CDR3 is TGTGCCAGCAGTTTCGGTAGGGGCCTAGAGAATAGCAATCAGCCCCAGCATTTT. Protein product: CASSFGRGLENSNQPQHF.